Listed below are T cell receptor beta chains from one sample, sequenced in a study of cytomegalovirus exposure and HLA in healthy donors. Clones were read by immunoSEQ multiplex PCR, and TCRdb kept only the in-frame ones, dropping some. Counted here are around 140,000 clones, about three quarters occurring once; the ten biggest clones make up roughly 4.2%. The sample comprised PBMCs. The receptors shown here come from a male donor in good health and CMV-seronegative. Each CDR3 is given with its conserved first and last residue. A D gene is named only where the DNA matches it firmly. Size is omitted from some rows. Given values are once, few, many or a class for expanded clones.

J gene	clone size	V gene	D gene	CDR3 protein	CDR3 DNA
TRBJ2-7	once	TRBV5-4	TRBD2	CASSLAGTISYEQYF	TGTGCCAGCAGCTTGGCCGGGACTATCTCCTACGAGCAGTACTTC
TRBJ2-5	NA	TRBV6-5	TRBD2	CASRQAGAGETQYF	TGTGCCAGCAGACAAGCGGGGGCGGGAGAGACCCAGTACTTC
TRBJ2-1	NA	TRBV5-1	NA	CASRQVGLSYNEQFF	TGCGCCAGCAGACAGGTGGGCCTCTCCTACAATGAGCAGTTCTTC
TRBJ1-4	few	TRBV29-1	NA	CSVEDVSQGKKLFF	TGCAGCGTTGAAGATGTTTCGCAGGGGAAAAAACTGTTTTTT
TRBJ2-2	NA	TRBV25-1	NA	CASSEGPSMNTGELFF	TGTGCCAGCAGTGAAGGGCCGAGTATGAACACCGGGGAGCTGTTTTTT
TRBJ2-2	NA	TRBV9	TRBD2	CASSVFPSGSLELFF	TGTGCCAGCAGCGTATTTCCTAGCGGGAGTTTAGAGCTGTTTTTT
TRBJ1-2	NA	TRBV5-6	TRBD1	CASSLKGQNYGYTF	TGTGCCAGCAGCTTGAAGGGACAGAACTATGGCTACACCTTC
TRBJ2-1	NA	TRBV6-5	TRBD1	CASSYSNRGEQFF	TGTGCCAGCAGTTACTCGAACAGGGGTGAGCAGTTCTTC
TRBJ1-1	NA	TRBV5-1	NA	CASSLSPNGGNTEAFF	TGCGCCAGCAGCTTGAGTCCGAACGGCGGGAACACTGAAGCTTTCTTT
TRBJ1-6	NA	TRBV12-5	TRBD1	CASGSGQNNSPLHF	TGTGCTAGTGGTTCGGGACAGAATAATTCACCCCTCCACTTT
TRBJ1-2	NA	TRBV15	NA	CATSRGGEDTF	TGTGCCACCAGCAGAGGGGGGGAGGACACCTTC
TRBJ2-7	NA	TRBV6-1	TRBD1	CASSKSRGPYEQYF	TGTGCCAGCAGTAAGAGCAGGGGGCCGTACGAGCAGTACTTC
TRBJ1-3	NA	TRBV28	NA	CASRRGSGNTIYF	TGTGCCAGCAGAAGGGGCTCTGGAAACACCATATATTTT
TRBJ1-5	NA	TRBV5-5	NA	CASSLSGATSNQPQHF	TGTGCCAGCAGCTTGTCAGGGGCCACAAGCAATCAGCCCCAGCATTTT
TRBJ1-2	NA	TRBV27	TRBD1	CASSRDSGGTRGYTF	TGTGCCAGCAGCCGCGACTCAGGGGGGACGCGAGGCTACACCTTC
TRBJ2-1	NA	TRBV5-6	TRBD2	CASSPLAGGALSNEQFF	TGTGCCAGCAGCCCTCTGGCGGGAGGCGCTTTGAGCAATGAGCAGTTCTTC
TRBJ1-2	once	TRBV7-9	TRBD1	CASSLDRGDGYTF	TGTGCCAGCAGCTTAGACAGGGGGGATGGCTACACCTTC
TRBJ1-1	once	TRBV2	TRBD1	CASRLQGEVNTEAFF	TGTGCCAGCAGGCTGCAGGGGGAGGTGAACACTGAAGCTTTCTTT
TRBJ2-2	NA	TRBV15	NA	CATREGWGELFF	TGTGCCACCAGGGAGGGGTGGGGGGAGCTGTTTTTT
TRBJ2-4	few	TRBV6-1	NA	CASKVAFGGKNIQYF	TGTGCCAGCAAAGTGGCCTTTGGAGGGAAAAACATTCAGTACTTC
TRBJ2-5	once	TRBV7-2	NA	CASSPNRLVRRETQYF	TGTGCCAGCAGCCCTAACAGACTAGTAAGGAGGGAGACCCAGTACTTC
TRBJ2-3	NA	TRBV7-3	TRBD2	CASSRAGGATDTQYF	TGTGCCAGCAGCCGAGCGGGGGGGGCCACAGATACGCAGTATTTT
TRBJ2-7	NA	TRBV4-3	NA	CASSQTDSRPYEQYF	TGCGCCAGCAGCCAGACGGACAGCCGCCCCTACGAGCAGTACTTC
TRBJ1-6	NA	TRBV2	NA	CASSGGQDSPLHF	TGTGCCAGCAGTGGAGGGCAGGATTCACCCCTCCACTTT
TRBJ2-7	NA	TRBV15	TRBD2	CATSSFGTNYEQYF	TGTGCCACCAGCTCTTTCGGGACTAACTACGAGCAGTACTTC
TRBJ2-7	NA	TRBV19	NA	CASSIVPGKGEQYF	TGTGCCAGTAGTATTGTTCCGGGTAAAGGCGAGCAGTACTTC
TRBJ2-1	NA	TRBV7-2	NA	CASSSEGGGHNEQFF	TGTGCCAGCAGCTCGGAGGGGGGGGGACACAATGAGCAGTTCTTC
TRBJ2-7	NA	TRBV7-2	TRBD2	CASSLGLAGAYEQYF	TGTGCCAGCAGCTTAGGACTAGCGGGGGCCTACGAGCAGTACTTC
TRBJ1-4	NA	TRBV27	TRBD1	CASSRGLRETNEKLFF	TGTGCCAGCAGTAGGGGGCTCCGAGAAACTAATGAAAAACTGTTTTTT
TRBJ2-3	NA	TRBV19	TRBD2	CASSGLAGSTDTQYF	TGTGCCAGTAGCGGACTAGCGGGATCCACAGATACGCAGTATTTT
TRBJ2-7	few	TRBV4-2	NA	CASSQHRGRENEQYF	TGTGCCAGCAGCCAACACAGGGGGAGGGAGAACGAGCAGTACTTC
TRBJ2-1	NA	TRBV7-2	NA	CASTPSGVNNEQFF	TGTGCCAGCACCCCCTCCGGGGTAAACAATGAGCAGTTCTTC
TRBJ1-5	NA	TRBV19	NA	CASSGRSGYSNQPQHF	TGTGCCAGTAGTGGACGGTCAGGGTATAGCAATCAGCCCCAGCATTTT
TRBJ1-4	NA	TRBV4-3	NA	CASSQGGQGKNEKLFF	TGCGCCAGCAGCCAAGGAGGGCAGGGGAAGAATGAAAAACTGTTTTTT
TRBJ1-2	NA	TRBV6-6	NA	CASSQSPYGYTF	TGTGCCAGCAGTCAAAGCCCATATGGCTACACCTTC
TRBJ1-3	NA	TRBV6-5	NA	CASTERRGGNTIYF	TGTGCCAGCACCGAAAGGAGGGGAGGAAACACCATATATTTT